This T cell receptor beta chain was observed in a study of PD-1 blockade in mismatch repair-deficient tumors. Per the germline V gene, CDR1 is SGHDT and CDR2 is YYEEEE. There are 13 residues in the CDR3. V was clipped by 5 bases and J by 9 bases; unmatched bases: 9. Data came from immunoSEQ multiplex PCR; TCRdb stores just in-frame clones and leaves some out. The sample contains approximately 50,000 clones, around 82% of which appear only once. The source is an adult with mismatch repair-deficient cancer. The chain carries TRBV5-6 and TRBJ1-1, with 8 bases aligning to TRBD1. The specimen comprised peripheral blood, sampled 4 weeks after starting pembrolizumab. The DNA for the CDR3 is TGTGCCAGCAGTTCGGGACAGGATGGGAAAGCTTTCTTT. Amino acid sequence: CASSSGQDGKAFF.